The source of this T cell receptor (beta chain) is a study of CD8+ T cells in alopecia areata. General study results and limits: Besides other cells, scalp samples also yield sequences of resident alphabeta T cells from normal skin. Tofacitinib significantly decreased scalp clonality and expanded CD8+ clones among top 100. Lesional tissue from the scalp (especially in alopecia totalis/universalis) showed higher clonality than normal scalp.

Treatment denoted: oral pan-JAK inhibitor, 5-10 mg twice daily. RNA extraction and reverse transcription yielded cDNA as sequencing template. Sequencing used immunoSEQ multiplex PCR; TCRdb keeps in-frame clones, though not all of them. The data contain around 170,000 clones, roughly half of them singletons. A remark on this clone: Its antigen is as yet unknown.

The CDR3 spans 14 residues. Trimming stripped 5 bases from V and 0 bases from J, with 5 bases between. The germline V gene has CDR1 MGHRA and CDR2 YSYEKL. This TCR derives from a human donor with alopecia areata. The gene calls are TRBV4-1 and TRBJ2-6; no firm D call. The sequencing used CD8+ T cells sorted from blood, collected around week 54, from a patient treated with tofacitinib. CDR3 DNA: TGCGCCAGCAGCGCGAGCTCTGGGGCCAACGTCCTGACTTTC. Translated, it gives CASSASSGANVLTF.